The rows below give T cell receptor beta chains drawn from one sample of a study of shared T cell receptors in the human thymus. TCRdb keeps only in-frame clones here, not all; method: immunoSEQ multiplex PCR. The sample includes hundreds of thousands of clones, around three quarters seen only once; the top ten take approximately 0.013%. This sample also appeared in a second study, on human thymus T cells.

Specimen: thymocytes. The receptors were gathered from a boy younger than two with a congenital heart defect. CDR3s include the opening cysteine and the closing phenylalanine or tryptophan. D genes are given only for firm matches. Only part of the rows carry a size: once, few, many, or a class if the clone is expanded.

TRBD2	-	TRBJ2-1	TRBV4-1	TGCGCCAGCAGCCAAGATGGGGGGGAAAAGTACAATGAGCAGTTCTTC	CASSQDGGEKYNEQFF
-	-	TRBJ1-1	TRBV28	TGTGCCAGCAGTTCCATACCTTGTTGCGGCACTGAAGCTTTCTTT	CASSSIPCCGTEAFF
-	-	TRBJ2-2	TRBV27	TGTGCCAGCAGTCAGACAGGCTCGAACACCGGGGAGCTGTTTTTT	CASSQTGSNTGELFF
TRBD2	-	TRBJ2-7	TRBV18	TGTGCCAGCTCACAACTAGCGCCCCGGTACGAGCAGTACTTC	CASSQLAPRYEQYF
-	-	TRBJ2-2	TRBV19	TGTGCCAGTAGCGATAAAGGCGGGAACACCGGGGAGCTGTTTTTT	CASSDKGGNTGELFF
TRBD1	once	TRBJ1-2	TRBV5-1	TGCGCCAGCAGCTCCGGGACAGGGGTCGGCCATGGCTACACCTTC	CASSSGTGVGHGYTF
-	-	TRBJ1-2	TRBV6-5	TGTGCCAGCTCGGGGGAGTATGGCTACACCTTC	CASSGEYGYTF
TRBD1	-	TRBJ1-5	TRBV19	TGTGCCAGTAGTACGACAGGGAGGCAGCCCCAGCATTTT	CASSTTGRQPQHF
-	-	TRBJ2-7	TRBV5-5	TGTGCCAGCAGCTTGGTCCCAGGATCCTTGGACGAGCAGTACTTC	CASSLVPGSLDEQYF
-	-	TRBJ1-5	TRBV28	TGTGCCAGCACCGTGGACCTACTAGGCAATCAGCCCCAGCATTTT	CASTVDLLGNQPQHF
-	-	TRBJ1-1	TRBV10-3	TGTGCCATCAGTGACCTCAACACTGAAGCTTTCTTT	CAISDLNTEAFF
TRBD2	-	TRBJ2-7	TRBV27	TGTGCCAGCAGTCCTGGGCCAGGCGGACTAGCGGATAGGAACGAGCAGTACTTC	CASSPGPGGLADRNEQYF
TRBD2	-	TRBJ2-1	TRBV2	TGTGCCAGCAGTGAGGGACTAGCTGGTAATGAGCAGTTCTTC	CASSEGLAGNEQFF
-	-	TRBJ2-5	TRBV5-4	TGTGCCAGCAGCTTTACCGAGTTGGAGACCCAGTACTTC	CASSFTELETQYF
-	few	TRBJ2-3	TRBV4-2	TGTGCCAGCAGCCAAGATCACAGCACTAGCACAGATACGCAGTATTTT	CASSQDHSTSTDTQYF
-	-	TRBJ2-6	TRBV4-3	TGCGCCAGCAGCCAAGAGGGGTTTGGGGGCCAGGCTGGGGCCAACGTCCTGACTTTC	CASSQEGFGGQAGANVLTF
-	-	TRBJ2-3	TRBV5-1	TGCACCAGCAGCTTGAGGGGCAGGGGGGTTGATACGCAGTATTTT	CTSSLRGRGVDTQYF
TRBD1	few	TRBJ2-6	TRBV5-6	TGTGCCAGCAGCCCCAACAGGGGGAAGACTTCGACTGGGGCCAACGTCCTGACTTTC	CASSPNRGKTSTGANVLTF
-	-	TRBJ2-5	TRBV19	TGTGCCAGTAGTATAAGCCCCGCGCGGACCCAGTACTTC	CASSISPARTQYF
-	-	TRBJ1-2	TRBV2	TGTGCCAGCAGTCAAAGGGAGATGTATAACTATGGCTACACCTTC	CASSQREMYNYGYTF
TRBD2	-	TRBJ2-2	TRBV13	TGTGCCAGCAGCCGAAGGGCGGGGCTAGCGGAGGCGAACACCGGGGAGCTGTTTTTT	CASSRRAGLAEANTGELFF
-	-	TRBJ2-1	TRBV28	TGTGCCAGCAGTTTGGACTGGTGGAGGGAATCGGACTACAATGAGCAGTTCTTC	CASSLDWWRESDYNEQFF
-	-	TRBJ2-7	TRBV12-5	TGTGCTAGTGGTTTGGTCTCAGCCTACGAGCAGTACTTC	CASGLVSAYEQYF
TRBD2	-	TRBJ2-3	TRBV13	TGTGCCAGCAGCCTCGGACTAGCGGGAGGGCCCGGAGAAGATACGCAGTATTTT	CASSLGLAGGPGEDTQYF
TRBD1	-	TRBJ2-7	TRBV5-5	TGTGCCAGCAGGCCCGCGACAGGGATTAACTACGAGCAGTACTTC	CASRPATGINYEQYF
-	-	TRBJ2-1	TRBV4-3	TGCGCCAGCAGCCAAGATTCTAGCGTTAATGAGCAGTTCTTC	CASSQDSSVNEQFF
-	-	TRBJ2-7	TRBV28	TGTGCCAGCAGTTTATGCTCTCGGGAACATGGGTCCTACGAGCAGTACTTC	CASSLCSREHGSYEQYF
-	-	TRBJ1-5	TRBV4-3	TGCGCCAGCAGGAAAGGGGGAGGCAATCAGCCCCAGCATTTT	CASRKGGGNQPQHF
TRBD1	-	TRBJ2-5	TRBV4-3	TGCGCCAGCAGCCAAGATGGGTCAGGGGGTGTGGAGACCCAGTACTTC	CASSQDGSGGVETQYF
TRBD1	-	TRBJ1-1	TRBV27	TGTGCCAGCAGTTTTAGGGGGACAGGAAGTAACACTGAAGCTTTCTTT	CASSFRGTGSNTEAFF
-	-	TRBJ2-7	TRBV11-2	TGTGCCAGCAGCTTACACAACGAGCAGTACTTC	CASSLHNEQYF
TRBD1	-	TRBJ2-7	TRBV27	TGTGCCAGCAGCCCCACAGGGGTTCGCATAGACGAGCAGTACTTC	CASSPTGVRIDEQYF
TRBD1	few	TRBJ1-3	TRBV12-5	TGTGCTAGTGGGAAATTTCAGGGGGTATATGGAAACACCATATATTTT	CASGKFQGVYGNTIYF
TRBD2	-	TRBJ2-3	TRBV5-1	TGCGCCAGCAGCTCCGGGGGGACTAGCGGGAGAAAGCGGGGCACAGGTGATACGCAGTATTTT	CASSSGGTSGRKRGTGDTQYF
-	few	TRBJ2-1	TRBV29-1	TGCAGCGTCTACCCAGGACCGGAGGTGAGGAAGTTCTTC	CSVYPGPEVRKFF
TRBD1	-	TRBJ2-7	TRBV12-5	TGTGCTAGTGGTTCCCGATACAGGGGGCGCGGTCAGTTTTACGAGCAGTACTTC	CASGSRYRGRGQFYEQYF
TRBD2	-	TRBJ2-2	TRBV4-2	TGTGCCAGCAGCCAACATTCCTCGAAGAGCGGGAAGGAAGTAGGGGAGCTGTTTTTT	CASSQHSSKSGKEVGELFF
TRBD2	once	TRBJ2-1	TRBV11-3	TGTGCCAGCAGCTTGTTAGCGGGGGACAATGAGCAGTTCTTC	CASSLLAGDNEQFF
-	-	TRBJ2-7	TRBV14	TGTGCCAGCAGCCAAGGGCCCCACAGGGATATCTACGAGCAGTACTTC	CASSQGPHRDIYEQYF
-	-	TRBJ1-1	TRBV29-1	TGCAGCGTCCTTTCGTACGGGGTGAACACTGAAGCTTTCTTT	CSVLSYGVNTEAFF
-	few	TRBJ2-5	TRBV6-5	TGTGCCAGCAGTTACATGGGCAGGGTACAAGAGACCCAGTACTTC	CASSYMGRVQETQYF
TRBD2	-	TRBJ2-7	TRBV6-1	TGTGCCAGAAGGGGGACTAGCTTCTACGAGCAGTACTTC	CARRGTSFYEQYF
TRBD2	few	TRBJ2-6	TRBV15	TGTGCCATGTCACCGAGCCCTAGCGGCTTTTACTCTGGGGCCAACGTCCTGACTTTC	CAMSPSPSGFYSGANVLTF
-	few	TRBJ2-1	TRBV12-5	TGTGCTAGTGCTACAGGAACCCCGCAGTTCTTC	CASATGTPQFF
-	few	TRBJ2-7	TRBV2	TGTGCCAGCAGTCCCGCTCGGACTCGATTCTACGAGCAGTACTTC	CASSPARTRFYEQYF